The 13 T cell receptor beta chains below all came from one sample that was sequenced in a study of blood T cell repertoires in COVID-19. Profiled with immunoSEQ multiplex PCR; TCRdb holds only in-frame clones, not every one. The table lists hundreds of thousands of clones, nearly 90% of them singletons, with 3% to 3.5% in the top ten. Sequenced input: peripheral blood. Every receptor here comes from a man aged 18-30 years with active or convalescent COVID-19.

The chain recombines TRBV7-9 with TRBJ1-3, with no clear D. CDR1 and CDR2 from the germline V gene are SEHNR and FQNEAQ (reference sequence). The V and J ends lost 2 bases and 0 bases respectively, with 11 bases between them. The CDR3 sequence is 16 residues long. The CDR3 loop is CASSLNSIPSGNTIYF. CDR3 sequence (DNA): TGTGCCAGCAGCTTAAATAGCATCCCCTCTGGAAACACCATATATTTT. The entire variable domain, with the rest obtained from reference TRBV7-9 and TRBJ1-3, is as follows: DTGVSQNPRHKITKRGQNVTFRCDPISEHNRLYWYRQTLGQGPEFLTYFQNEAQLEKSRLLSDRFSAERPKGSFSTLEIQRTEQGDSAMYLCASSLNSIPSGNTIYFGEGSWLTVV.

CDR3 protein: CASSPSPDRTTDTQYF. The CDR3 region has the DNA TGTGCCAGCAGCCCCTCCCCGGACAGAACCACAGATACGCAGTATTTT. The V call is TRBV7-2, the J call TRBJ2-3; tentative D call: TRBD1 (6 bases). In germline, CDR1 is SGHTA, CDR2 FQGNSA. The length of the CDR3 is 16 residues. V was pared by 5 bases and J by 2 bases, with 17 bases between.

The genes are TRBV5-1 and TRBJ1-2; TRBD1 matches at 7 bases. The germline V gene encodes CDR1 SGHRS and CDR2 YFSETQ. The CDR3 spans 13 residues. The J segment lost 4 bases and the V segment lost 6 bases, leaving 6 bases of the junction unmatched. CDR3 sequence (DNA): TGCGCCAGCACCCCAGGGGGAGTCTATGGCTACACCTTC. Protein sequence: CASTPGGVYGYTF.

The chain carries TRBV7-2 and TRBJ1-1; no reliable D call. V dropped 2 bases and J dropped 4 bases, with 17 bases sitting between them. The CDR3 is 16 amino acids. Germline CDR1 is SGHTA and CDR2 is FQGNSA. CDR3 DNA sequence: TGTGCCAGCAGCTTATATAGCGCACCTCGGGGCACTGAAGCTTTCTTT. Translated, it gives CASSLYSAPRGTEAFF.

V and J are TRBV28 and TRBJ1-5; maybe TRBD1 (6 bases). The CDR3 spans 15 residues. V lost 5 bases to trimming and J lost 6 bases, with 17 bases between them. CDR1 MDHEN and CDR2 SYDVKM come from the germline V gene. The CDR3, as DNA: TGTGCCAGCAGTCCCGGGACAAGGGGTATTCAGCCCCAGCATTTT. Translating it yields CASSPGTRGIQPQHF.

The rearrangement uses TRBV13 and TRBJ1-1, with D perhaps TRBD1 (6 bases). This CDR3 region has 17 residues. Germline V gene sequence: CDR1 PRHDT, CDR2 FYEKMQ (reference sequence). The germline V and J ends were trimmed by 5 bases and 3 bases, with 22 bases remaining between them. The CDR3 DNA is TGTGCCAGCAGCCCTAGGGGGAAACTGCGTCCGGACACTGAAGCTTTCTTT. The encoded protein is CASSPRGKLRPDTEAFF.

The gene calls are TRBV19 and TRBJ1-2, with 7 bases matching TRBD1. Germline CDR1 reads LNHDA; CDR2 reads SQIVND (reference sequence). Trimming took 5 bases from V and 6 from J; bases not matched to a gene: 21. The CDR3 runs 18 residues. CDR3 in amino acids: CASSPPPGQLSSINGYTF. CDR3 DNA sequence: TGTGCCAGTAGTCCCCCCCCGGGACAGCTCTCTAGTATTAATGGCTACACCTTC.

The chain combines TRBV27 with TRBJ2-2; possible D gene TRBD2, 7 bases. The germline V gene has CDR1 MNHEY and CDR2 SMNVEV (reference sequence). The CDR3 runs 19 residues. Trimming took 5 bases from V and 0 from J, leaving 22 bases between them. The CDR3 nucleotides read TGTGCCAGCAGTCGGCGGGCAGGGAGGGGGTTCGCGAACACCGGGGAGCTGTTTTTT. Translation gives CASSRRAGRGFANTGELFF.

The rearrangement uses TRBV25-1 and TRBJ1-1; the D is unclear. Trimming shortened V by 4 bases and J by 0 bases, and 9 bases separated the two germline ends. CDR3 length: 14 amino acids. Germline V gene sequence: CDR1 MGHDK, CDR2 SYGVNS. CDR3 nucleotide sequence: TGTGCCAGCAGTGGGCGGCTGCTGAACACTGAAGCTTTCTTT. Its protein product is CASSGRLLNTEAFF.

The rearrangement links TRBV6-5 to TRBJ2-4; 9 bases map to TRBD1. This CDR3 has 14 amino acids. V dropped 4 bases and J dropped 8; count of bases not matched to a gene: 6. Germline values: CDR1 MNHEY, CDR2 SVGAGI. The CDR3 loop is CASSFAGTGHIQYF. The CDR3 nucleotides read TGTGCCAGCAGTTTCGCCGGGACAGGGCACATTCAGTACTTC.

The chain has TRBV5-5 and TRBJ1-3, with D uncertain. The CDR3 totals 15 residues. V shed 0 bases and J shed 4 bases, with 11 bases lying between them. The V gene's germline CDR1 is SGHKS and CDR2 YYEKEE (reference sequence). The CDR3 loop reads CASSLAGVGGNTIYF. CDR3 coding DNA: TGTGCCAGCAGCTTGGCCGGGGTAGGCGGAAACACCATATATTTT.

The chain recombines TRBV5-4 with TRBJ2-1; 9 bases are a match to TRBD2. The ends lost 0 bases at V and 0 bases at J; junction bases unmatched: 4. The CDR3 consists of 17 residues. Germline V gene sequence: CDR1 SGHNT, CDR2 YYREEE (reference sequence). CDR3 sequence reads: CASSLVGAGGSYNEQFF. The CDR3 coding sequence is TGTGCCAGCAGCTTGGTCGGAGCGGGAGGCTCCTACAATGAGCAGTTCTTC.

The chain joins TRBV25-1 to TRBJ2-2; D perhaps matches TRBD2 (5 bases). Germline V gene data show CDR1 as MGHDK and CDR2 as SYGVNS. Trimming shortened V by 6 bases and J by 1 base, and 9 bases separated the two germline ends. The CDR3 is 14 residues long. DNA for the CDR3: TGTGCCAGCAGGGAAGGAGGGAACACCGGGGAGCTGTTTTTT. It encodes CASREGGNTGELFF. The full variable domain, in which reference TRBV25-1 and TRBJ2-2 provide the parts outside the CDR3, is EADIYQTPRYLVIGTGKKITLECSQTMGHDKMYWYQQDPGMELHLIHYSYGVNSTEKGDLSSESTVSRIRTEHFPLTLESARPSHTSQYLCASREGGNTGELFFGEGSRLTVL.